The TCR beta chain described here comes from a study of cytomegalovirus exposure and HLA in healthy donors. The assay was immunoSEQ multiplex PCR, and TCRdb's table has in-frame clones only and misses some. The sample includes 150,000 or so clones, about 89% of them seen just once. As to this clone: The target antigen is unknown.

General observations from the study: The study listed approximately 160 cytomegalovirus-associated TCR beta chains.

Per germline, CDR1 SEHNR and CDR2 FQNEAQ (reference sequence). This CDR3 spans 15 amino acids. V lost 5 bases and J lost 9; bases outside the gene matches: 7. The TCR sequence derives from a young woman in good health and CMV-seropositive. The rearrangement uses TRBV7-9 and TRBJ2-1; 13 positions match TRBD2. Sequencing input: PBMCs. The CDR3 DNA reads as TGTGCCAGCAGCCTGGGACTAGCGGGGAGAGGTGAGCAGTTCTTC. Its translation is CASSLGLAGRGEQFF. Based on the CDR3 plus reference TRBV7-9 and TRBJ2-1, the full variable domain is DTGVSQNPRHKITKRGQNVTFRCDPISEHNRLYWYRQTLGQGPEFLTYFQNEAQLEKSRLLSDRFSAERPKGSFSTLEIQRTEQGDSAMYLCASSLGLAGRGEQFFGPGTRLTVL.